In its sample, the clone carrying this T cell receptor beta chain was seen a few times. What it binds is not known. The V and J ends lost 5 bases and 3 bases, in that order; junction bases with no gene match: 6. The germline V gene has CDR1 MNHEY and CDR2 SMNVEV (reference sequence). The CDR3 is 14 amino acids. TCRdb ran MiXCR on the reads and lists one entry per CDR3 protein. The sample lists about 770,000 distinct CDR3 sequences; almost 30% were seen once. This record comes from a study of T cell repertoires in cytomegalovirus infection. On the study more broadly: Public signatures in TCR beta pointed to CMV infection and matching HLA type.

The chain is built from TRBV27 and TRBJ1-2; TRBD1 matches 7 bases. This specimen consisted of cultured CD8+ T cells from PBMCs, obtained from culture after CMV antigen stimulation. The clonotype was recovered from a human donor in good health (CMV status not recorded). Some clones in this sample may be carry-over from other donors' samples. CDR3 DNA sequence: TGTGCCAGCAGTCCCACCGGACAGGACTATGGCTACACCTTC. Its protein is CASSPTGQDYGYTF.